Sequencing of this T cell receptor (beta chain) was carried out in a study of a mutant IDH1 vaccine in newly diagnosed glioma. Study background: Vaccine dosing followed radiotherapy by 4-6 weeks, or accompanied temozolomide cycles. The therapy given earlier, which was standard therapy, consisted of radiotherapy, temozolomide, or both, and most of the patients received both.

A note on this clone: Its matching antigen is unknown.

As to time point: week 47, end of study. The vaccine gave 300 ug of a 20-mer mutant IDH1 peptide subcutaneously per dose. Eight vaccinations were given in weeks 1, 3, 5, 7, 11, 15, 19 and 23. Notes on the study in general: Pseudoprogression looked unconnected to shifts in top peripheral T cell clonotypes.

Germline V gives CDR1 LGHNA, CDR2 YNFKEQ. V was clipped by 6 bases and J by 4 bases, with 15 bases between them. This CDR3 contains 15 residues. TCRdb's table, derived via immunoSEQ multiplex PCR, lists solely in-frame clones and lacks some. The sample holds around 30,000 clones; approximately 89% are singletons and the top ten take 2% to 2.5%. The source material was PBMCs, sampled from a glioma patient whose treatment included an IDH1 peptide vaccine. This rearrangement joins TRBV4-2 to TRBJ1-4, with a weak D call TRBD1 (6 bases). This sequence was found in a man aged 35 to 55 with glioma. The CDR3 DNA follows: TGTGCCAGCAGAAGGAACAGGGACTATAATGAAAAACTGTTTTTT. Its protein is CASRRNRDYNEKLFF.